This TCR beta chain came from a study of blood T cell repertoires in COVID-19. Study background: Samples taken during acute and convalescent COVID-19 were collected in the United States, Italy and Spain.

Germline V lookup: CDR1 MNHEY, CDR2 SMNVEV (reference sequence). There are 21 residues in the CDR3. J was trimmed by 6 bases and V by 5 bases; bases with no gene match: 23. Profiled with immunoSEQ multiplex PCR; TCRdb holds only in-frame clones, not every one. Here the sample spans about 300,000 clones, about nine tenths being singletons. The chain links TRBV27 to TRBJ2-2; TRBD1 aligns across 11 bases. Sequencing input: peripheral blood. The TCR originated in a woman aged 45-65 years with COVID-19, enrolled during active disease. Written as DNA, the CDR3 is TGTGCCAGCAGTACATATCGGTGGGACAGGGGGAAAGTTTGGTCCTCCGGGGAGCTGTTTTTT. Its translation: CASSTYRWDRGKVWSSGELFF.